What follows is one T cell receptor beta chain and its context. Its cognate antigen is unknown. Trimming removed 0 bases from V and 8 bases from J, with 16 bases in between. Germline V gene data show CDR1 as LNHDA and CDR2 as SQIVND (reference sequence). This CDR3 comprises 15 residues. This sample was taken from a study of Ad26.COV2.S vaccination and SARS-CoV-2 variants. Repertoires were generated with immunoSEQ multiplex PCR, while TCRdb's copy carries only in-frame clones and drops some. Among roughly 150,000 clones listed, 70% to 90% were seen once. Study findings and constraints: Total T cell responses may have been underestimated by the TCR breadth and depth analyses. Reported findings describe substantial breadth in spike-specific CD8+ and CD4+ T cell responses following vaccination.

The V call is TRBV19, the J call TRBJ1-1; D may be TRBD1 (6 bases). The sequencing here drew on peripheral blood, taken after recovery from COVID-19. The receptor's source is a human donor who had recovered from COVID-19. The CDR3 here is CASSIDVGQTEEAFF. In nucleotides, the CDR3 is TGTGCCAGTAGTATAGATGTCGGACAGACCGAAGAAGCTTTCTTT. The variable domain in full, with the rest retrieved from reference TRBV19 and TRBJ1-1, is DGGITQSPKYLFRKEGQNVTLSCEQNLNHDAMYWYRQDPGQGLRLIYYSQIVNDFQKGDIAEGYSVSREKKESFPLTVTSAQKNPTAFYLCASSIDVGQTEEAFFGQGTRLTVV.